This TCR beta chain was recorded in a study of T cell repertoires in cytomegalovirus infection. For the study at large: As its CMV epitopes, the study selected recently identified HLA-C-restricted and well-studied HLA-B-restricted targets. TCR beta signatures that were public indicated CMV infection and matching HLA type.

About this clonotype: The antigen is not known.

The CDR3 runs to 13 residues. Germline values: CDR1 DFQATT, CDR2 SNEGSKA (reference sequence). V shed 4 bases, J shed 12 bases, and the junction held 12 bases outside the gene matches. TCRdb fed the reads into MiXCR, producing one record per CDR3 protein. Of about 69,000 distinct CDR3 sequences in the sample, 25% to 30% were seen once. Whole-study findings and limits: HLA-C-restricted CMV clonotypes gave the most frequent clonotype in two of eight donors.

The V and J genes are TRBV20-1 and TRBJ1-1; 9 bases align to TRBD1. Sequences were derived from CD8+ T cells from cultured PBMCs, sampled from culture after CMV antigen stimulation. The source is a human donor in good health (CMV status not recorded). Some clones in this sample may be carry-over from other donors' samples. CDR3: CSATSLGTGFSFF. CDR3 sequence (DNA): TGCAGTGCTACGAGTCTGGGGACAGGGTTTTCTTTCTTT.